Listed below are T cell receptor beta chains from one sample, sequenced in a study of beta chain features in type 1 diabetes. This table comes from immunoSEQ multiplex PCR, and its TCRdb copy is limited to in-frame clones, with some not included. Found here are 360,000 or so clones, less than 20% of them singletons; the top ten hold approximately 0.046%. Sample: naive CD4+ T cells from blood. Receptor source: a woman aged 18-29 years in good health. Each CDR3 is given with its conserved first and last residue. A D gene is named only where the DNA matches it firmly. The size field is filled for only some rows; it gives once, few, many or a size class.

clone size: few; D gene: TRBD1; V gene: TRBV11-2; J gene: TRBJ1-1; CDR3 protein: CASRSGGMDTEAFF; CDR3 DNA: TGTGCCAGCAGGTCAGGGGGTATGGACACTGAAGCTTTCTTT
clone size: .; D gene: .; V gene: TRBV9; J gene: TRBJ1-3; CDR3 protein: CASSASGLSGNTIYF; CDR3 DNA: TGTGCCAGCAGCGCCAGCGGGCTATCTGGAAACACCATATATTTT
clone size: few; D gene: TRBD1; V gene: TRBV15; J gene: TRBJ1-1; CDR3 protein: CATSRSRGWETEAFF; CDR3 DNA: TGTGCCACCAGCAGATCCAGGGGGTGGGAAACTGAAGCTTTCTTT
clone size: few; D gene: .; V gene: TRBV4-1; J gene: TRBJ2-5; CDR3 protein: CASSVLSGETQYF; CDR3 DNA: TGCGCCAGCAGCGTCCTCTCAGGGGAGACCCAGTACTTC
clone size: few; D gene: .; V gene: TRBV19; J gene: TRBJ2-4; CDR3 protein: CASSSGQGGGIQYF; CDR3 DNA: TGTGCCAGTAGCTCCGGACAGGGCGGGGGCATTCAGTACTTC
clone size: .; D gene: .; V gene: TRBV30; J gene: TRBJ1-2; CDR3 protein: CAWRIQGLDGYTF; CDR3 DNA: TGTGCCTGGAGGATACAGGGATTGGATGGCTACACCTTC
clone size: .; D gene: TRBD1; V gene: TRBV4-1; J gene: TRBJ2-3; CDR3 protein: CASSPTGGDTQYF; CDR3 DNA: TGCGCCAGCAGCCCAACAGGGGGAGATACGCAGTATTTT
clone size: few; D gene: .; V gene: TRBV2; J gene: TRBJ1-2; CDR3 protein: CASSEQGLGGYTF; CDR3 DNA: TGTGCCAGCAGTGAACAGGGTCTAGGTGGCTACACCTTC
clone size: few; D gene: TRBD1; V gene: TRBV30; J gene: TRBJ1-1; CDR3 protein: CAWKGAFEAFF; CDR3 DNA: TGTGCCTGGAAGGGGGCGTTTGAAGCTTTCTTT
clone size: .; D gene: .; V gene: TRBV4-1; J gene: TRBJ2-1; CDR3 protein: CASSQEGTGYNEQFF; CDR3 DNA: TGCGCCAGCAGCCAAGAGGGAACAGGGTACAATGAGCAGTTCTTC
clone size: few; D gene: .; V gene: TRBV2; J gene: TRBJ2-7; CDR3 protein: CASSDAYEQYF; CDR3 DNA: TGTGCCAGCAGTGACGCCTACGAGCAGTACTTC
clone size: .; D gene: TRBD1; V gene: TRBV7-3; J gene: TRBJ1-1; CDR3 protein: CASSSHGQGVKDTEAFF; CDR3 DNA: TGTGCCAGCAGCTCCCATGGACAGGGGGTAAAGGACACTGAAGCTTTCTTT
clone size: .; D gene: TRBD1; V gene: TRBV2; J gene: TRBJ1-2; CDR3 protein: CAILTGPGYGYTF; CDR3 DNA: TGTGCCATCCTGACAGGGCCTGGCTATGGCTACACCTTC
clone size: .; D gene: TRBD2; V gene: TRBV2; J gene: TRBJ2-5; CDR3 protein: CASTLRRDYRSKETQYF; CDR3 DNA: TGTGCCAGCACCCTACGAAGGGACTACCGTTCAAAAGAGACCCAGTACTTC
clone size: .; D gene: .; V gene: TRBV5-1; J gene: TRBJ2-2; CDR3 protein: CASSLVEGTELFF; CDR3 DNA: TGCGCCAGCAGCTTGGTAGAGGGCACGGAGCTGTTTTTT
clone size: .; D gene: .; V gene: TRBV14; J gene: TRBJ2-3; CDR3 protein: CASSQDATTSTDTQYF; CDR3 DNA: TGTGCCAGCAGCCAAGATGCCACCACTAGCACAGATACGCAGTATTTT
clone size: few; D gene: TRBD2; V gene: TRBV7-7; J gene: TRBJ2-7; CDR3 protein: CASSSHPTSGSEQYF; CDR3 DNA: TGTGCTAGCAGCTCACACCCGACTAGCGGGAGTGAGCAGTACTTC
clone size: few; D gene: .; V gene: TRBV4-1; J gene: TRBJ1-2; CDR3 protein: CASSQPPGVIYGYTF; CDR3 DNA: TGCGCCAGCAGCCAACCCCCCGGGGTGATCTATGGCTACACCTTC
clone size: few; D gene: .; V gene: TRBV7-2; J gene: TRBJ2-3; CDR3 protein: CASSTGIVDTQYF; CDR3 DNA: TGTGCCAGCAGCACAGGAATAGTTGATACGCAGTATTTT
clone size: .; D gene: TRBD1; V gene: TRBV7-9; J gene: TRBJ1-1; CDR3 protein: CASSLQGANTEAFF; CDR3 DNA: TGTGCCAGCAGCTTACAGGGGGCGAACACTGAAGCTTTCTTT
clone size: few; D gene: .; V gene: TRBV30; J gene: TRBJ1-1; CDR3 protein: CAILGEKWKNTEAFF; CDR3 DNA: TGTGCGATATTGGGAGAGAAGTGGAAGAACACTGAAGCTTTCTTT
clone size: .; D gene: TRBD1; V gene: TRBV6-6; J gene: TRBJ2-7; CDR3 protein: CASRRTGNPYEQYF; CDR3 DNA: TGTGCCAGCAGAAGGACAGGGAACCCCTACGAGCAGTACTTC
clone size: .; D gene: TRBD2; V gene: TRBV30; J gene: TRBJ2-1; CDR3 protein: CAWSVNWASGYNEQFF; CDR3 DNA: TGTGCCTGGAGTGTAAATTGGGCTAGCGGATACAATGAGCAGTTCTTC
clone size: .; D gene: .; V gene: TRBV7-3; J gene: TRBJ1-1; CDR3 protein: CASSTQGNTEAFF; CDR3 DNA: TGTGCCAGCAGCACACAGGGGAACACTGAAGCTTTCTTT
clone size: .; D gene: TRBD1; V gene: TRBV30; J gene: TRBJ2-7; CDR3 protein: CAWSSGQGFYEQYF; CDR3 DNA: TGTGCCTGGAGTTCGGGACAGGGGTTCTACGAGCAGTACTTC
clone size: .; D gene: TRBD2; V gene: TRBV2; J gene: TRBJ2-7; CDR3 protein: CASSSGLAGSSYEQYF; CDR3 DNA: TGTGCCAGCAGTTCTGGACTAGCGGGGAGCTCCTACGAGCAGTACTTC
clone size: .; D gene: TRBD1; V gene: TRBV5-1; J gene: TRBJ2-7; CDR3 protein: CASSLEGTGGYEQYF; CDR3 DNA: TGCGCCAGCAGCTTGGAGGGGACAGGGGGCTACGAGCAGTACTTC
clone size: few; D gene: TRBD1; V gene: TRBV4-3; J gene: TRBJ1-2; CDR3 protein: CASSLTGTGGDGYTF; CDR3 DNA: TGCGCCAGCAGCCTCACCGGGACAGGGGGTGATGGCTACACCTTC
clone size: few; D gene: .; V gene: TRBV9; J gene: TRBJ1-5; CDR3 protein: CASSTQGLSNQPQHF; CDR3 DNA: TGTGCCAGCAGCACCCAGGGGCTTAGCAATCAGCCCCAGCATTTT
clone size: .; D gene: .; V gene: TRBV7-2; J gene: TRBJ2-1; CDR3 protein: CASSLVRFEGSNEQFF; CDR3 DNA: TGTGCCAGCAGCTTAGTACGGTTCGAGGGTAGCAATGAGCAGTTCTTC
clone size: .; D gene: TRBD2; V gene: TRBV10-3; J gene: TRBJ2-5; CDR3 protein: CAISDLAGDEETQYF; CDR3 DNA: TGTGCCATCAGTGATTTAGCGGGAGATGAGGAGACCCAGTACTTC
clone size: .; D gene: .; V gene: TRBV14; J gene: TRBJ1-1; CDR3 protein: CASSPAGPWGGTEAFF; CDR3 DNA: TGTGCCAGCAGCCCCGCCGGTCCGTGGGGGGGCACTGAAGCTTTCTTT
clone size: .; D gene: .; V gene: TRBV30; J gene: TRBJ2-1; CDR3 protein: CAWSVLSRGAGYNEQFF; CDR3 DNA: TGTGCCTGGAGTGTACTGAGTCGGGGGGCAGGCTACAATGAGCAGTTCTTC
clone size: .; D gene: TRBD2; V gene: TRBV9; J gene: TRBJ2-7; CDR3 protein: CASSWGTSHEQYF; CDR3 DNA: TGTGCCAGCAGCTGGGGGACTAGCCACGAGCAGTACTTC
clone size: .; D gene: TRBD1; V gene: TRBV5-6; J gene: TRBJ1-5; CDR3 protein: CASSRQGNNQPQHF; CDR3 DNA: TGTGCCAGCAGCCGACAGGGTAACAATCAGCCCCAGCATTTT
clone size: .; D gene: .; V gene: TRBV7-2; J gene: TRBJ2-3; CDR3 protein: CASSFGPRGTDTQYF; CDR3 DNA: TGTGCCAGCAGCTTTGGACCTAGGGGAACAGATACGCAGTATTTT
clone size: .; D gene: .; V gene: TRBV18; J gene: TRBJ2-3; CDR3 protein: CASSPRVLAGNTQYF; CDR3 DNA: TGTGCCAGCTCACCGCGGGTACTAGCAGGAAATACGCAGTATTTT
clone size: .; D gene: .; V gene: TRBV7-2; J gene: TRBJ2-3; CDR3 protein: CASSFAPTGWADTQYF; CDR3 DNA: TGTGCCAGCAGCTTCGCCCCGACAGGTTGGGCAGATACGCAGTATTTT
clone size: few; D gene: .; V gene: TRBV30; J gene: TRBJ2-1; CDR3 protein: CAWSATYNEQFF; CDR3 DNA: TGTGCCTGGAGTGCGACTTACAATGAGCAGTTCTTC
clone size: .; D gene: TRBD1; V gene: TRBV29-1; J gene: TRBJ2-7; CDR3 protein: CSYTPGQGNYEQYF; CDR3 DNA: TGCAGCTATACACCGGGACAGGGTAACTACGAGCAGTACTTC
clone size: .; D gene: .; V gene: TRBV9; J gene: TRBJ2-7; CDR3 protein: CASSVDPQGIYEQYF; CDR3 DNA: TGTGCCAGCAGCGTAGACCCTCAGGGGATCTACGAGCAGTACTTC
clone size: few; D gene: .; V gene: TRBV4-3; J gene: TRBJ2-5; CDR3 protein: CASSQEMGRGETQYF; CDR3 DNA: TGCGCCAGCAGCCAAGAAATGGGCAGGGGAGAGACCCAGTACTTC
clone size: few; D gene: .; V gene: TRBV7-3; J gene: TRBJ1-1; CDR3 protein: CASSLRGGTEAFF; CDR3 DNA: TGTGCCAGCAGCTTACGGGGAGGGACTGAAGCTTTCTTT
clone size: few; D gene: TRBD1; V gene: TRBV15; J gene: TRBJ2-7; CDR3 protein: CATSRRDRSYEQYF; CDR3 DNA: TGTGCCACCAGCAGACGGGACAGAAGCTACGAGCAGTACTTC
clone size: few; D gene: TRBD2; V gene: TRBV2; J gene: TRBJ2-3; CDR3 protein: CASSGNSGMTDTQYF; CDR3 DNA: TGTGCCAGCAGTGGTAATAGCGGGATGACAGATACGCAGTATTTT
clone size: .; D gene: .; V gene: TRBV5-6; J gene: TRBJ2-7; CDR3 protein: CASSLSPTPLYEQYF; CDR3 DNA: TGTGCCAGCAGCTTGTCGCCTACCCCTCTCTACGAGCAGTACTTC
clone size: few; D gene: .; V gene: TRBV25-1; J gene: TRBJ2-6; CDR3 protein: CASSSRPGATSGANVLTF; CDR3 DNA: TGTGCCAGCAGTAGTAGGCCAGGGGCGACCTCTGGGGCCAACGTCCTGACTTTC
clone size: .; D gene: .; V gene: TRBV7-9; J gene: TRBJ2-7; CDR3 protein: CASSLGLDNLEQYF; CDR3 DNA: TGTGCCAGCAGCTTAGGTCTGGACAACCTCGAGCAGTACTTC
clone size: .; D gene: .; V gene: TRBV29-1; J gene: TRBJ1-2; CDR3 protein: CSVETQNYGYTF; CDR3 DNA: TGCAGCGTTGAAACACAGAACTATGGCTACACCTTC
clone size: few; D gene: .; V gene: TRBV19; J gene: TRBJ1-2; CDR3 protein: CASSMYREAKTNYGYTF; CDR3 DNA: TGTGCCAGTAGTATGTACAGGGAAGCAAAAACTAACTATGGCTACACCTTC